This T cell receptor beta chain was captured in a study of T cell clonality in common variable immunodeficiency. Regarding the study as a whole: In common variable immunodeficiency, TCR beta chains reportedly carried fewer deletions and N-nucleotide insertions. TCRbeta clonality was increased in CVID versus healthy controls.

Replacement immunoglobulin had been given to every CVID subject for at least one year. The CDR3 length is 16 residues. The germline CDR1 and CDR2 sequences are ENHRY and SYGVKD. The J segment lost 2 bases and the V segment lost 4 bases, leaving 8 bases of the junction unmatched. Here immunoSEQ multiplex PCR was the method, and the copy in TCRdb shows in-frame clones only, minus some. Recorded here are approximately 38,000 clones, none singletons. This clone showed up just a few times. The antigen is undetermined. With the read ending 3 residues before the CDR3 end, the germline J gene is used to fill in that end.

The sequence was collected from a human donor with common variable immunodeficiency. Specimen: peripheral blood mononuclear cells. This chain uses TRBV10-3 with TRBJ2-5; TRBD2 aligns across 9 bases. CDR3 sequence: CAISGGQAGGQETQYF. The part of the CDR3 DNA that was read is TGTGCCATCAGTGGGGGGCAGGCGGGAGGGCAAGAGACC.